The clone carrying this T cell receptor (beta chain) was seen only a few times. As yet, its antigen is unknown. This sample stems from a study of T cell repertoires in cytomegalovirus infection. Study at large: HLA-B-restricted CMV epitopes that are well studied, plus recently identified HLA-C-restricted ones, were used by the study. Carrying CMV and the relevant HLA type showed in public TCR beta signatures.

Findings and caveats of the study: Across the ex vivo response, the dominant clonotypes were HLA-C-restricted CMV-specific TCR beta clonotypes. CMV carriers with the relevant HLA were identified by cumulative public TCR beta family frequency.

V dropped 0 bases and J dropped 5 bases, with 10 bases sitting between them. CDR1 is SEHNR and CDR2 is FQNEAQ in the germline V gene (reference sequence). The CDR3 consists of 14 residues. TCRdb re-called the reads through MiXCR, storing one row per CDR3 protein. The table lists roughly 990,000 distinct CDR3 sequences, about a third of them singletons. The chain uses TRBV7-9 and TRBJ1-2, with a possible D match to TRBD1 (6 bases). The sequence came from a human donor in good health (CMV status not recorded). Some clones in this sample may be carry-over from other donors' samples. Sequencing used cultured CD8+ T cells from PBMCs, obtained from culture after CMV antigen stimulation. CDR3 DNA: TGTGCCAGCAGCTTAGCGCGTCAGGGGTATGGCTACACCTTC. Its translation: CASSLARQGYGYTF.